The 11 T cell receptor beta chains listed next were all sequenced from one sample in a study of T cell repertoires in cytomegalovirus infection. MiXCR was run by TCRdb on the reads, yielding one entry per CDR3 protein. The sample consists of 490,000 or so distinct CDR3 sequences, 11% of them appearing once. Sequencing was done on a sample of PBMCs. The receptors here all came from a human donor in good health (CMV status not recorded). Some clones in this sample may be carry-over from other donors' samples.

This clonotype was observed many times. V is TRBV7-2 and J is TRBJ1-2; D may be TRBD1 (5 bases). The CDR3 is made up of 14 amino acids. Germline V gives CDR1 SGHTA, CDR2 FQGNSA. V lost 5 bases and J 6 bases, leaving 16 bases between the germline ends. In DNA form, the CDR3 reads TGTGCCAGCAGCCAACCGGGGGAATGGGATGGCTACACCTTC. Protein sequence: CASSQPGEWDGYTF.

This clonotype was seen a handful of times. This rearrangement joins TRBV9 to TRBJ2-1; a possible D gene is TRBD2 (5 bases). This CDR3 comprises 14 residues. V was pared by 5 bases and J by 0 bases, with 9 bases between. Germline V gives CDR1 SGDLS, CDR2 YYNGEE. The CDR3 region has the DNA TGTGCCAGCAGTCGTAGCGACTCCTACAATGAGCAGTTCTTC. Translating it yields CASSRSDSYNEQFF.

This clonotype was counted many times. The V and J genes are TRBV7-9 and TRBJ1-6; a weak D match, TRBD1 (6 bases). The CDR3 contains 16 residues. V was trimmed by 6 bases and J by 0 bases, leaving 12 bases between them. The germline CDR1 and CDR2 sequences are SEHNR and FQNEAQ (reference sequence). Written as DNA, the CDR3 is TGTGCCAGCAGGGGGGCAGGGAGCTCCTATAATTCACCCCTCCACTTT. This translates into CASRGAGSSYNSPLHF.

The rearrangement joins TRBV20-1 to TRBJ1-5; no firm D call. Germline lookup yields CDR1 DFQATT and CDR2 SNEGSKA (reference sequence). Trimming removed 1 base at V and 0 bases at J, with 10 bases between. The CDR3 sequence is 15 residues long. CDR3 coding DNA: TGCAGTGCTAGAGTGTCGCAGTATAGCAATCAGCCCCAGCATTTT. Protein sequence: CSARVSQYSNQPQHF.

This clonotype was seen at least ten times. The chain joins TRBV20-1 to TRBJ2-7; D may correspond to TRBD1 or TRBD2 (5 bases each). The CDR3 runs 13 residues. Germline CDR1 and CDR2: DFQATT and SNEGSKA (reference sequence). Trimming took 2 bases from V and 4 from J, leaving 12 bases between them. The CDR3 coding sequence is TGCAGTGCTAGATCAGGGACCGATTACGAGCAGTACTTC. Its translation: CSARSGTDYEQYF.

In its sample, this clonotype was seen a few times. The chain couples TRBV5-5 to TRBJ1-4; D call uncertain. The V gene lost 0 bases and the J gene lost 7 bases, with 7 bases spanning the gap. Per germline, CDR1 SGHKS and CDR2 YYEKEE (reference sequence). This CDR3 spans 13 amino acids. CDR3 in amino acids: CASSLEDFEKLFF. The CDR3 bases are TGTGCCAGCAGCTTGGAGGATTTTGAAAAACTGTTTTTT.

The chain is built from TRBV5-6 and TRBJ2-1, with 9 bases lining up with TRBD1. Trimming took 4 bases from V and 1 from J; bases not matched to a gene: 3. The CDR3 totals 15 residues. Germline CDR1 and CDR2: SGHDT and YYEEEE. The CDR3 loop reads CASSRGTGSYNEQFF. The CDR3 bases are TGTGCCAGCAGCCGCGGGACAGGGTCCTACAATGAGCAGTTCTTC.

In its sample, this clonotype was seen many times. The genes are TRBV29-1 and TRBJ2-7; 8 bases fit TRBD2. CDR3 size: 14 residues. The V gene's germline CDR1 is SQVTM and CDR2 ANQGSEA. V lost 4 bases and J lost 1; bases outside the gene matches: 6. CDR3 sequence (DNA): TGCAGCGTTGGGGGGACTAGAACGTCCTACGAGCAGTACTTC. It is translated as CSVGGTRTSYEQYF.

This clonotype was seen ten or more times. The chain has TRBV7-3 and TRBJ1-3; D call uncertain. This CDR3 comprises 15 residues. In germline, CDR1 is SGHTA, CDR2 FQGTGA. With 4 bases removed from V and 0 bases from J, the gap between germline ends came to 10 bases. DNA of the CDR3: TGTGCCAGCAGCTCGCACGGGAGCTCTGGAAACACCATATATTTT. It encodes CASSSHGSSGNTIYF.

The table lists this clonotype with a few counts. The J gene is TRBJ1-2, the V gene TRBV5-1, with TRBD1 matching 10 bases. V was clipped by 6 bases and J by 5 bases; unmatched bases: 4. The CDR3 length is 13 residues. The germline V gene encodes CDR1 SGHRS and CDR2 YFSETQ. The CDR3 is CASTRDRGYGYTF. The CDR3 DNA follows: TGCGCCAGCACGAGGGACAGGGGATATGGCTACACCTTC.

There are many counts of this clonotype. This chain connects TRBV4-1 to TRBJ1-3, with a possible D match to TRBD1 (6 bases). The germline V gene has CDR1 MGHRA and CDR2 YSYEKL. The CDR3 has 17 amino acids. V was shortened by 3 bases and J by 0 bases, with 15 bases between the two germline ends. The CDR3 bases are TGCGCCAGCAGCCATTGGGACACCGTCTTCTCTGGAAACACCATATATTTT. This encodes CASSHWDTVFSGNTIYF.